Below, 15 T cell receptor beta chains from the same sample are listed, as sequenced in a study of T cell responses to AZD1222 COVID-19 vaccine. Sequenced by immunoSEQ multiplex PCR; TCRdb stores in-frame clones only, minus some. Of approximately 100,000 clones detected, roughly 86% appear once; the ten largest clones hold around 13%. The sample here was peripheral blood, taken on day 0 of MenACWY control vaccination. Receptor source: an adult in good health.

This chain links TRBV7-9 with TRBJ2-1; 13 positions match TRBD2. J gave up 5 bases and V 1 base, and 5 bases lay outside the gene matches. Germline CDR1 and CDR2: SEHNR and FQNEAQ (reference sequence). This CDR3 has 17 amino acids. DNA of the CDR3: TGTGCCAGCAGCTTAGTGGGTACTAGCGGGGGGGACAATGAGCAGTTCTTC. This sequence encodes CASSLVGTSGGDNEQFF.

V is TRBV29-1 and J is TRBJ2-7; 7 bases are shared with TRBD1. The CDR3 covers 14 residues. The germline V gene encodes CDR1 SQVTM and CDR2 ANQGSEA. Trimming took 6 bases from V and 0 from J; bases not matched to a gene: 8. Here the CDR3 reads CSVVEGAPSYEQYF. As DNA, the CDR3 is TGCAGCGTCGTAGAGGGGGCGCCCTCCTACGAGCAGTACTTC.

This chain joins TRBV6-2 or TRBV6-3 and TRBJ2-5; D ambiguous. The CDR3 runs to 13 residues. Trimming took off 2 bases at V and 8 bases at J, with 12 bases between the two ends. CDR1 is MNHEY and CDR2 is SVGEGT in the germline V gene. The CDR3 nucleotides read TGTGCCAGCAGTTACGATACTCTTGACACCCAGTACTTC. As protein: CASSYDTLDTQYF.

The CDR3 bases are TGTGCCAGCAGCTTAGGGACCAGGTCCGAGCAGTACTTC. The encoded protein is CASSLGTRSEQYF. The chain recombines TRBV11-2 with TRBJ2-7; the D is unclear. CDR1 SGHAT and CDR2 FQNNGV come from the germline V gene. V lost 1 base, J lost 6 bases, and 10 bases lay in between. This CDR3 comprises 13 residues.

The J gene is TRBJ1-3, the V gene TRBV18; D remains unclear. The CDR3 has 12 residues. The ends were cut back, 8 bases at V and 4 bases at J, with 9 bases in the middle. The germline gives CDR1 KGHSH, CDR2 LQKENI. The CDR3 reads CASATLGNTIYF. CDR3 bases: TGTGCCAGCGCAACCTTAGGAAACACCATATATTTT. Together with reference TRBV18 and TRBJ1-3, the CDR3 gives the full variable domain: NAGVMQNPRHLVRRRGQEARLRCSPMKGHSHVYWYRQLPEEGLKFMVYLQKENIIDESGMPKERFSAEFPKEGPSILRIQQVVRGDSAAYFCASATLGNTIYFGEGSWLTVV.

DNA of the CDR3: TGTGCCAGCAGCTCGAGGGCAGGGTGGAACACTGAAGCTTTCTTT. Translating gives CASSSRAGWNTEAFF. The chain uses TRBV13 and TRBJ1-1; D might be TRBD1 (5 bases). This CDR3 is 15 amino acids long. Germline V lookup: CDR1 PRHDT, CDR2 FYEKMQ (reference sequence). With 4 bases removed from V and 1 base from J, the gap between germline ends came to 13 bases. Together with reference TRBV13 and TRBJ1-1, the CDR3 gives the full variable domain: AAGVIQSPRHLIKEKRETATLKCYPIPRHDTVYWYQQGPGQDPQFLISFYEKMQSDKGSIPDRFSAQQFSDYHSELNMSSLELGDSALYFCASSSRAGWNTEAFFGQGTRLTVV.

The chain is built from TRBV5-1 and TRBJ2-3; D not resolved. V shed 3 bases and J shed 0 bases, with 5 bases lying between them. The length of the CDR3 is 13 residues. Germline assignment: CDR1 SGHRS and CDR2 YFSETQ. The CDR3 DNA reads as TGCGCCAGCAGCTCGGCTAGCACAGATACGCAGTATTTT. Its translation: CASSSASTDTQYF.

The chain has TRBV6-6 and TRBJ1-6; D ambiguous. CDR1 and CDR2 from the germline V gene are MNHNY and SVGAGI (reference sequence). This CDR3 has 13 residues. V was clipped by 6 bases and J by 0 bases, with 3 bases between them. This chain's CDR3 is CASRSSYNSPLHF. The CDR3 nucleotides read TGTGCCAGCAGGAGCTCCTATAATTCACCCCTCCACTTT.

This clone was seen just once. The chain carries TRBV7-3 and TRBJ1-2, with a weak D call TRBD1 (5 bases). With 6 bases removed from V and 6 bases from J, the gap between germline ends came to 17 bases. The germline gives CDR1 SGHTA, CDR2 FQGTGA. This CDR3 has 14 amino acids. The CDR3, as DNA: TGTGCCAGCAGACCGGGACTGGGGACGGATGGCTACACCTTC. Translation: CASRPGLGTDGYTF.

The CDR3: CASSAIGRTGAYEQFF. Written as DNA, the CDR3 is TGTGCCAGCAGCGCCATCGGCCGTACCGGTGCGTATGAGCAGTTCTTC. The genes are TRBV9 and TRBJ2-1; D is undetermined. The CDR3 runs to 16 residues. Germline V gives CDR1 SGDLS, CDR2 YYNGEE. Trimming pared 3 bases from V and 8 bases from J, leaving 21 bases between.

V usage is TRBV7-9 and J usage is TRBJ2-3; D is possibly TRBD2 (6 bases). This CDR3 spans 14 amino acids. The V gene's germline CDR1 is SEHNR and CDR2 FQNEAQ (reference sequence). The V end lost 3 bases, the J end lost 2 bases, and 9 bases lay between the germline ends. The CDR3 coding sequence is TGTGCCAGCAGCTTCGCGGGGTCCACAGATACGCAGTATTTT. Amino acids: CASSFAGSTDTQYF.

This chain uses TRBV11-2 with TRBJ1-6; 8 nucleotides align to TRBD1. Trimming took 5 bases from V and 9 from J; bases not matched to a gene: 6. CDR3 size: 14 residues. Germline assignment: CDR1 SGHAT and CDR2 FQNNGV. The CDR3: CASSPDRGTSPLHF. CDR3 DNA sequence: TGTGCCAGCAGCCCTGACAGGGGCACTTCACCCCTCCACTTT. Full variable domain (remainder filled in from reference TRBV11-2 and TRBJ1-6): EAGVAQSPRYKIIEKRQSVAFWCNPISGHATLYWYQQILGQGPKLLIQFQNNGVVDDSQLPKDRFSAERLKGVDSTLKIQPAKLEDSAVYLCASSPDRGTSPLHFGNGTRLTVT.

The chain has TRBV6-2 or TRBV6-3 and TRBJ1-5; no firm D call. Germline values: CDR1 MNHEY, CDR2 SVGEGT. Trimming pared 5 bases from V and 2 bases from J, leaving 10 bases between. The CDR3 runs 14 residues. In nucleotides, the CDR3 is TGTGCCAGCAGTACGGGTGGTGGCAATCAGCCCCAGCATTTT. Amino acid sequence: CASSTGGGNQPQHF.

The V call is TRBV14, the J call TRBJ1-2, with unresolved D. The CDR3 is made up of 15 amino acids. Germline CDR1 reads SGHDN; CDR2 reads FVKESK. Trimming removed 4 bases at V and 7 bases at J, with 19 bases between. The chain's CDR3 is CASSLEPGNSGGYTF. CDR3 nucleotide sequence: TGTGCCAGCAGCCTAGAGCCAGGCAACTCAGGTGGCTACACCTTC.

The chain uses TRBV11-3 and TRBJ1-1, with D possibly matching TRBD1 (5 bases). With 1 base removed from V and 5 bases from J, the gap between germline ends came to 17 bases. The CDR3 runs 16 residues. Germline loops: CDR1 SGHNT, CDR2 YENEEA. CDR3: CASSLGGLQGETEAFF. CDR3 bases: TGTGCCAGCAGCTTAGGGGGACTGCAAGGGGAAACTGAAGCTTTCTTT.